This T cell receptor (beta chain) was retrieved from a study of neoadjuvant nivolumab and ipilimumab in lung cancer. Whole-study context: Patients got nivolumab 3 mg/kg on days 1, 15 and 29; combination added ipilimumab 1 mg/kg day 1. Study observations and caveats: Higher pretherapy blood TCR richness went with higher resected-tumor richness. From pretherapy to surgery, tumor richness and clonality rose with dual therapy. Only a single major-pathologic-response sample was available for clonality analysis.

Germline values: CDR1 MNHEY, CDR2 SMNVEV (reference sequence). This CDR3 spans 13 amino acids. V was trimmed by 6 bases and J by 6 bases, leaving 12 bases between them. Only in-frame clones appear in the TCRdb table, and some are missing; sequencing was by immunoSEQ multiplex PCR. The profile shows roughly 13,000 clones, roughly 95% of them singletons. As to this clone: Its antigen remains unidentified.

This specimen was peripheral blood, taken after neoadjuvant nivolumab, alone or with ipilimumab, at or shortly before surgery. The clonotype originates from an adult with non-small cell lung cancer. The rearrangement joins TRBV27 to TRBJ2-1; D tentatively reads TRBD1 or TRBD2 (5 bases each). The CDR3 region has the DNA TGTGCCAGCAGAACCGGGGCTGTCAATGAGCAGTTCTTC. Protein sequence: CASRTGAVNEQFF.